This TCR beta chain was recovered during a study of T cell responses to AZD1222 COVID-19 vaccine. Between the trimmed V and J ends, which lost 5 bases and 8 bases, there was a span of 12 bases. The CDR3 is 13 amino acids. Germline V gives CDR1 KGHSH, CDR2 LQKENI. A word on this clone: Its specificity is unknown.

Study results and caveats: Repertoires were obtained only post-peak T cell response. The study identified only five to seven AZD1222 recipients as seropositive at baseline.

The assay was immunoSEQ multiplex PCR, and TCRdb's table has in-frame clones only and misses some. The table records about 110,000 clones, around nine tenths of them present only once. The V gene is TRBV18, the J gene TRBJ1-4; D is unclear. The clonotype originates from an adult who received the AZD1222 COVID-19 vaccine. The specimen was peripheral blood, collected 28 days after the second AZD1222 dose. CDR3 in amino acids: CASSGLREEKLFF. As DNA, the CDR3 is TGTGCCAGCTCAGGGCTGCGGGAAGAAAAACTGTTTTTT.